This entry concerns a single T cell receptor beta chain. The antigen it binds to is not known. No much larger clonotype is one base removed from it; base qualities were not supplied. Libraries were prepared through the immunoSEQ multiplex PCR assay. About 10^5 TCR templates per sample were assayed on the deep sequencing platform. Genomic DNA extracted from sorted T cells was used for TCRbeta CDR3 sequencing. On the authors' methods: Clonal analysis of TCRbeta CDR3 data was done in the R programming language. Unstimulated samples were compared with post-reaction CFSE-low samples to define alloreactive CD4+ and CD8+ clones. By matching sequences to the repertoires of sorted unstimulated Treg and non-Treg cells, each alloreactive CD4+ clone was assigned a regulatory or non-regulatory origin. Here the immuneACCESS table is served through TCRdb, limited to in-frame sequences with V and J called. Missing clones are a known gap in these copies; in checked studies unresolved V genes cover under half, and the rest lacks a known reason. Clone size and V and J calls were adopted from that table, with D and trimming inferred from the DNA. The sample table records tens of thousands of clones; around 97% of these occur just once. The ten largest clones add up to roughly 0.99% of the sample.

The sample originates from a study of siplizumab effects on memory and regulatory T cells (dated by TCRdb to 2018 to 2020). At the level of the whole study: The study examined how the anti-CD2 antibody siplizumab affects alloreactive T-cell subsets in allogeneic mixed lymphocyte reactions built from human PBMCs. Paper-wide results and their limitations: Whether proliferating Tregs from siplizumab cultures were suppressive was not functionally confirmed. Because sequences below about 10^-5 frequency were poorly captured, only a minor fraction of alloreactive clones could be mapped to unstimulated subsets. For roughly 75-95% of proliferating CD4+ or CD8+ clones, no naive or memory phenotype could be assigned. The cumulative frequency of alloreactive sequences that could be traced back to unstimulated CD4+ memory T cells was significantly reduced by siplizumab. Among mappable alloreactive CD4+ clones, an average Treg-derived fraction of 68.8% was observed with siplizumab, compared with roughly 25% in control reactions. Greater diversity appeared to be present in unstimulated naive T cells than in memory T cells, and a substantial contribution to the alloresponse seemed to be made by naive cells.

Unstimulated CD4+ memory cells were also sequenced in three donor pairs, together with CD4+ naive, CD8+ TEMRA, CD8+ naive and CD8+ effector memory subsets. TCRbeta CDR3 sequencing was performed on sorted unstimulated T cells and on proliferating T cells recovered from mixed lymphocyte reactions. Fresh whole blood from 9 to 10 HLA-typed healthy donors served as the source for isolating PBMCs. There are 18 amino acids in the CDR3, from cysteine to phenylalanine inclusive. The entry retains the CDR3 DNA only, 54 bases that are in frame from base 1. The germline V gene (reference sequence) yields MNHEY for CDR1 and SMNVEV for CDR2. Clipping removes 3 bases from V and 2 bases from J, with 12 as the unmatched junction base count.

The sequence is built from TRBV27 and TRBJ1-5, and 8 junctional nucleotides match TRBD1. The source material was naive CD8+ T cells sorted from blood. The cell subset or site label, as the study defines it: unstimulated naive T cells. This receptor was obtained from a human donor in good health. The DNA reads TGTGCCAGCAGTTTTTCAGGGGGCACATATTTAGGCAATCAGCCCCAGCATTTT. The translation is CASSFSGGTYLGNQPQHF.